Below are 8 T cell receptor beta chains sequenced from a single sample in a study of cytomegalovirus exposure and HLA in healthy donors. The study ran its PCR with 60 Vbeta and 13 Jbeta primers. Some clones are missing from TCRdb's copy, which holds only in-frame ones; the method was immunoSEQ multiplex PCR. The sample holds approximately 150,000 clones; approximately 80% are singletons and the top ten take approximately 6.8%. Material for sequencing was PBMCs. These receptors came from a middle-aged woman in good health and CMV-seropositive.

The chain carries TRBV5-6 and TRBJ1-2, with 7 nucleotides matching TRBD1. Germline trimming cut 0 bases from V and 6 bases from J; bases unmatched to any gene: 5. The germline CDR1 and CDR2 sequences are SGHDT and YYEEEE. CDR3 length: 14 amino acids. For the CDR3, the DNA is TGTGCCAGCAGCTTGGGGGGACAGAACCATGGCTACACCTTC. Protein: CASSLGGQNHGYTF.

This clone came up a few times. The rearrangement uses TRBV25-1 and TRBJ1-6, with D perhaps matching TRBD1 (6 bases). Germline V gene data show CDR1 as MGHDK and CDR2 as SYGVNS. V lost 6 bases to trimming and J lost 11 bases, with 20 bases between them. There are 15 residues in the CDR3. CDR3 nucleotides: TGTGCCAGCAGCCCGTGGGAAGGGGGTGGTGCACCCCTCCACTTT. Its protein product is CASSPWEGGGAPLHF.

The chain couples TRBV18 to TRBJ2-7; 7 positions agree with TRBD1. The ends lost 6 bases at V and 7 bases at J; junction bases unmatched: 15. Germline V gene data show CDR1 as KGHSH and CDR2 as LQKENI. CDR3 length equals 15 residues. The CDR3 coding sequence is TGTGCCAGCTCGCATAAAGAGGGGGCCGTTGTTGAGCAGTACTTC. Encoded protein: CASSHKEGAVVEQYF.

The DNA of the CDR3 is TGTGCCAGCAGTTACGACAGGTTCAATCAGCCCCAGCATTTT. This encodes CASSYDRFNQPQHF. The chain employs TRBV6-6 and TRBJ1-5, with D possibly being TRBD1 (6 bases). V lost 2 bases and J lost 3, with 8 bases in between. Germline values: CDR1 MNHNY, CDR2 SVGAGI (reference sequence). The CDR3 consists of 14 residues.

V usage is TRBV18 and J usage is TRBJ2-5, with 7 bases identical to TRBD2. Trimming at V came to 0 bases and at J to 4 bases, leaving 17 bases not matched to a gene. CDR1 is KGHSH and CDR2 is LQKENI in the germline V gene. There are 19 residues in the CDR3. The chain's CDR3 is CASSPPVILAGVSRETQYF. The CDR3 bases are TGTGCCAGCTCACCACCGGTAATCCTCGCGGGGGTTTCGCGAGAGACCCAGTACTTC. The full variable domain, with the rest looked up from reference TRBV18 and TRBJ2-5, is NAGVMQNPRHLVRRRGQEARLRCSPMKGHSHVYWYRQLPEEGLKFMVYLQKENIIDESGMPKERFSAEFPKEGPSILRIQQVVRGDSAAYFCASSPPVILAGVSRETQYFGPGTRLLVL.

A few counts support this clone. V and J are TRBV7-8 and TRBJ2-5; TRBD2 matches at 9 bases. Germline V gives CDR1 SGHVS, CDR2 FQNEAQ. The ends lost 7 bases at V and 4 bases at J; junction bases unmatched: 13. The CDR3 has 16 residues. CDR3 loop: CASNPGGAGGPETQYF. The DNA for the CDR3 is TGTGCCAGCAATCCCGGCGGGGCGGGGGGGCCAGAGACCCAGTACTTC.

V gene TRBV5-4 combines with J gene TRBJ2-1, with TRBD2 matching 10 bases. CDR1 SGHNT and CDR2 YYREEE come from the germline V gene (reference sequence). The CDR3 is made up of 17 amino acids. V lost 2 bases, J lost 5 bases, and 10 bases stayed unmatched. The CDR3 reads CASSFPKSSGGHNEQFF. The CDR3 DNA follows: TGTGCCAGCAGCTTTCCGAAGAGTAGCGGGGGGCACAATGAGCAGTTCTTC.

Only a few counts were recorded for this clone. This chain links TRBV6-6 with TRBJ1-4, with TRBD1 as a possible D gene (5 bases). Germline V CDR1 and CDR2: MNHNY, SVGAGI (reference sequence). CDR3 size: 14 residues. Trimming pared 0 bases from V and 3 bases from J, leaving 5 bases between. This CDR3 reads CASSYSGANEKLFF. DNA for the CDR3: TGTGCCAGCAGTTACTCAGGGGCTAATGAAAAACTGTTTTTT.